This T cell receptor beta chain was sequenced during a study of cytomegalovirus exposure and HLA in healthy donors (dated by TCRdb to the late 2010s). At the level of the whole study: In an earlier analysis of roughly 500 of the donors, around 300 Gb of sequence data and approximately 100 million unique TCR beta sequences from roughly 190 million T cells were reported. An early release covering roughly 640 HLA-typed donors comprised 300 to 350 gigabases of sequencing data and tens of millions of unique TCR sequences. Among the roughly 390 genotyped donors, approximately 76% belonged to the genetic ancestry cluster associated with self-reported Caucasian donors. The aim of the study was to test whether cataloging public T cell receptors could identify signatures of past pathogen exposure. The T cell repertoires of about 700 subjects were profiled by immunosequencing and related to cytomegalovirus serostatus. In addition to the first cohort of 650 to 800 subjects, a separate validation cohort of about 120 different subjects was used. To predict cytomegalovirus infection status, the study brought together high-throughput TCR immunosequencing, statistical association of individual TCRs with disease status, and machine learning. A later analysis re-analyzed previously published TCR beta repertoires from 600 to 850 donors and added high-resolution HLA genotyping to study TCR occurrence patterns. In the later analysis, no new phenotypic data were used to find candidate immune exposures; instead, reliance was placed on TCR beta sequences and their occurrence across donors. An earlier analysis of around 580 of the donors used high-throughput TCR beta sequencing to judge whether each TCR beta V gene segment behaved as functional or pseudogenic. Alongside the repertoire data, information on donor age, sex, ethnicity and CMV serostatus was compiled. Genome-wide SNP genotypes for about 65% of the roughly 670 donors were used in a later genetic analysis, which treated that subset as a discovery cohort. All discovery cohort repertoires had been generated on a single sequencing platform. HLA typing covered class I and class II loci at four-digit resolution. Typing coverage differed by locus: A, B, C, DRB1 and DQB1 were typed in about 620-630 donors, DQA1 in about 560, DPA1 in 600 to 610, and DPB1 in 472. Five DR-DQ haplotypes were handled as single units for association and clustering because linkage in the cohort was strong. On average, roughly 250,000 unique TCR beta nucleotide sequences were sequenced per donor among a few hundred genotyped donors of the cohort, with about 19% of those sequences being non-productive.

A remark on this clone: Its antigen is still unknown. Its ends do not fully match the called genes, so a read error is possible.

According to the germline V gene (reference sequence), CDR1 reads SEHNR and CDR2 reads FQNEAQ. The CDR3 holds 17 amino acids from the cysteine to the phenylalanine. Only the CDR3 DNA is retained, 51 bases long and in frame from the first base. The cohort was made up of under 800 healthy bone marrow donors. All cohort members were sampled while nominally healthy, although unrecorded immune exposures were likely present. CMV serostatus was positive for roughly 290 and negative for about 50% of the roughly 700 cohort members, and was not recorded for this donor. A peripheral blood sample was collected from each donor, and TCR beta sequencing was performed on peripheral blood mononuclear cells. Genomic DNA was extracted from the blood cell samples with the Qiagen DNeasy Blood Extraction Kit. Findings and caveats that apply to the study as a whole: A later genetic analysis reported fewer N-insertions in productive TCRs among donors in an Asian-associated ancestry cluster than the roughly 640-donor mean. Only TCR beta chains were sequenced in this cohort, and the absence of alpha or paired-chain data limited detectable features. A further reported finding was that TCR beta sequences accurately predicted the HLA-A and HLA-B alleles for most subjects in the first cohort. About 17 rarely observed V segments, including chromosome 9 orphons, were excluded from the earlier analysis of just under 600 of the donors because counts were too low. Some IMGT-functional V segments, including TRBV6-2 and TRBV6-3, could not be told apart with the 87-base-pair reads, so those segments were excluded. Most CMV-associated TCR beta chains appeared to be HLA-restricted in a later analysis, and the HLA associations seemed to be driven largely by CMV exposure. Correlated functional status among segregating V segments might be attributable to linkage disequilibrium, but an unknown experimental factor could not be ruled out. Compared with equally common non-associated chains, HLA-associated TCR beta chains in a later analysis were more clonally expanded and had lower generation probabilities. Most TCR sequences were observed very rarely across donors, whereas some public TCRs were present in many individuals. The classifier was reported to diagnose cytomegalovirus status with high specificity and sensitivity in both the original cohort and the validation cohort. In a later analysis, the rate of TCR association differed among HLA loci, with DRB1 alleles having the most associated TCRs and HLA-C alleles having the fewest. In vitro tests confirmed that a few of the cytomegalovirus-associated TCR beta chains recognize cytomegalovirus antigens. V-gene and J-gene trimming of TCR beta chains was associated with a missense DCLRE1C variant in a later genetic analysis, and the association was replicated in an independent cohort. The study gave a list of some 150 TCR beta chains associated with cytomegalovirus. In a later analysis, around 17,000 TCR beta sequences were associated with specific HLA alleles at a false discovery rate of 0.05. An earlier analysis of roughly 570 of the donors showed that most TCR beta V segments appeared in productive rearrangements either about 90% or about 30% of the time, which broadly matched IMGT annotations. Because HLA typing was missing for some donors at each locus, association tests included only the typed subset. Strong co-occurrence of HLA alleles, especially DR and DQ, made assigning TCR associations to individual alleles difficult. Immune exposure information for the cohort was limited to CMV serostatus. Sequencing depth was assumed to be roughly uniform across donors in the presence/absence analyses, though that assumption may not hold. The authors suggested that the approach could potentially be generalized to other disease states and immunological phenotypes. A group of highly shared sequence variants was considered likely to be a technical artifact of the sequencing pipeline. In a later analysis, several top co-occurrence clusters were reported to appear linked to parvovirus B19, influenza, CMV and Epstein-Barr virus.

Library preparation employed the immunoSEQ multiplex PCR assay. A mixture of 60 forward primers for TCR Vbeta segments and 13 reverse primers for TCR Jbeta segments was used in the multiplex PCR. Amplification of the CDR3 region of rearranged TCR beta genes was performed with a multiplex PCR assay on genomic DNA. Amplified TCR beta libraries were sequenced as 87-base-pair reads on the Illumina HiSeq System. In the original analysis: A later analysis tallied about 77 million unique TCR beta chains across the 550 to 850 repertoires, and 10 million to 11 million of those chains were shared by two or more donors. To remove PCR and sequencing errors, raw reads were error-corrected and collapsed into unique sequences using a nearest-neighbor algorithm that merged closely related sequences. V, D and J gene segments were assigned by aligning CDR3 sequences to IMGT reference sequences. For a sequence to be retained, a match of at least six nucleotides to both a V gene segment and a J gene segment was required. Rearrangements were classified as productive when the CDR3 lacked stop codons and remained in frame with V and J, and all other rearrangements were classified as non-productive. Following IMGT convention, CDR3 was defined as the stretch from the second conserved V-encoded cysteine up to the conserved J-encoded phenylalanine. The earlier analysis of approximately 500 of the donors excluded sequences that lacked an unambiguous match to a single V gene segment. In an earlier analysis of more than 500 of the donors, a V segment was called functional when productive rearrangements were above 56.7%, and segregating when the standard deviation between donors exceeded 5%. A statistical classification framework was developed to diagnose cytomegalovirus status using the catalog of TCR beta chain sequences. In a later analysis, TCR nucleotide sequences were compared against IMGT/GENE-DB human TR gene sequences so that V and J genes could be assigned. The TCRdist pipeline was used in a later analysis to assign CDR3 sequences and most-parsimonious VDJ recombination scenarios. In a later analysis, each TCR beta chain was defined by its CDR3 amino acid sequence together with its V-gene family, and reads lacking a unique V-gene family were excluded. To address suspected cross-contamination and a sequencing artifact, a later analysis removed roughly 640 highly shared, low-generation-probability nucleotide sequences. In a later analysis, a clonal expansion index was calculated for each public chain from normalized within-repertoire ranks of inferred template counts. Generation probabilities in a later analysis came from a VDJ recombination model fitted to out-of-frame rearrangements, and those results were checked against IGoR. A later analysis scored TCR-TCR, TCR-HLA and TCR-CMV co-occurrence with hypergeometric tests, applying a repertoire-size bias correction to TCR pairs. A later analysis estimated false discovery rates by permuting HLA or CMV assignments 20 times. In a later analysis, co-occurring TCRs were grouped with DBSCAN, and TCRdist sequence similarity was added when clustering was performed within HLA-allele-positive subsets. Repertoires with fewer than 30,000 or more than 120,000 public chains, plus five repertoires with anomalous nucleotide sharing, were excluded from co-occurrence clustering. Not all clones reach the TCRdb copy of this immuneACCESS table, which keeps in-frame sequences only. Checked studies attribute under half of the gap to unresolved V genes and leave the rest unexplained. That table furnishes V, J and clone size, whereas the DNA furnished D and trimming. Per the sample table, the count is tens of thousands of clones. The ten largest clonotypes hold approximately 6% of the sample.

The chain was built from TRBV7-9 and TRBJ1-2, with 9 junctional bases fitting TRBD1. The sample consisted of PBMCs. This receptor was obtained from a human donor in good health. The CDR3 loop reads CASNLGGGQGREDGYTF. The DNA sequence is as follows: TGTGCCAGCAACTTAGGGGGGGGACAGGGACGGGAAGATGGCTACACCTTC.